This T cell receptor (beta chain) was captured in a study of blood T cell repertoires in COVID-19. Losses at the gene ends were 4 bases for V and 1 base for J; bases not matched to a gene: 3. The length of the CDR3 is 14 residues. Germline CDR1 and CDR2: LGHDT and YNNKEL (reference sequence). Clones were sequenced by immunoSEQ multiplex PCR, and TCRdb holds only the in-frame ones, with some missing. The data contain roughly 26,000 clones, around two thirds of them seen just once; the ten biggest clones take up more than 7%. The receptor comes from a man in his fifties or sixties with active or convalescent COVID-19. Sequenced: peripheral blood. The chain joins TRBV3-1 (or the pseudogene TRBV3-2) to TRBJ1-1; 7 bases are shared with TRBD1. This CDR3 is CASSRWDRNTEAFF. The DNA of the CDR3 is TGTGCCAGCAGCCGTTGGGACAGGAACACTGAAGCTTTCTTT.